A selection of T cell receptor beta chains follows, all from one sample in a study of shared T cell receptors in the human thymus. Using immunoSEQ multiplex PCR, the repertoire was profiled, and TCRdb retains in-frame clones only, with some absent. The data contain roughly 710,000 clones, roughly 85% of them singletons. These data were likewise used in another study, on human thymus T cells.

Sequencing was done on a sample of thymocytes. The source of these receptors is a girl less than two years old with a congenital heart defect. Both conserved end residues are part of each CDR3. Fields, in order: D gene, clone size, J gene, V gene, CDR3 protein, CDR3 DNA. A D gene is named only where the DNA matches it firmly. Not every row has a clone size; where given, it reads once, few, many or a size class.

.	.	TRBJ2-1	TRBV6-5	CASKRTKSSDEQFF	TGTGCCAGCAAAAGGACAAAATCGTCCGATGAGCAGTTCTTC
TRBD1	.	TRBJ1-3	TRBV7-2	CASRPNPRTGQPSGNTIYF	TGTGCCAGCAGACCCAATCCTCGGACAGGACAACCCTCTGGAAACACCATATATTTT
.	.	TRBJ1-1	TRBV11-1	CASSLSKNTEAFF	TGTGCCAGCAGCTTATCAAAGAACACTGAAGCTTTCTTT
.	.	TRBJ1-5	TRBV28	CASSPPGSPRDQPQHF	TGTGCCAGCAGCCCCCCGGGATCCCCAAGGGATCAGCCCCAGCATTTT
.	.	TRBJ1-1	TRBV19	CAILLPTGTSEAFF	TGTGCCATCCTCCTCCCTACAGGGACCTCTGAAGCTTTCTTT
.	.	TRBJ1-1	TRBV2	CASTLNTEAFF	TGTGCCAGCACCCTAAACACTGAAGCTTTCTTT
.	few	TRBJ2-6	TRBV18	CASSSPRGHALSSGANVLTF	TGTGCCAGCTCGTCACCAAGGGGACATGCGCTTAGCTCTGGGGCCAACGTCCTGACTTTC
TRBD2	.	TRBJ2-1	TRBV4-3	CASTLKGRGEISYNEQFF	TGCGCCAGCACCCTAAAGGGGCGGGGGGAGATATCATACAATGAGCAGTTCTTC
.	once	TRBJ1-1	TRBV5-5	CASSWEGRSTEAFF	TGTGCCAGCAGCTGGGAGGGGAGGAGCACTGAAGCTTTCTTT
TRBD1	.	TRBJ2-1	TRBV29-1	CSVGTGPYNEQFF	TGCAGCGTTGGGACAGGGCCTTACAATGAGCAGTTCTTC
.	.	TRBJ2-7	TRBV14	CASSQDLRCYEQYF	TGTGCCAGCAGCCAAGATTTGAGATGCTACGAGCAGTACTTC
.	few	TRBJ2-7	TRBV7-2	CASSSTEYEQYF	TGTGCCAGCAGCTCGACAGAATACGAGCAGTACTTC
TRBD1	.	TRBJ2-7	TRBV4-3	CASSPGQHSYEQYF	TGCGCCAGCAGCCCGGGACAGCACTCCTACGAGCAGTACTTC
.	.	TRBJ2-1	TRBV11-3	CASSLMAAGPDNEQFF	TGTGCCAGCAGCTTAATGGCGGCAGGGCCTGACAATGAGCAGTTCTTC
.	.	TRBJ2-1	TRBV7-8	CASSLAQGPAYNEQFF	TGTGCCAGCAGCTTAGCGCAGGGGCCTGCCTACAATGAGCAGTTCTTC
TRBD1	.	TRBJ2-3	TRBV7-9	CASTGQVHSTDTQYF	TGTGCCAGCACCGGACAGGTCCATTCCACAGATACGCAGTATTTT
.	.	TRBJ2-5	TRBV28	CASSLGTRGKETQYF	TGTGCCAGCAGTTTGGGGACAAGAGGAAAAGAGACCCAGTACTTC
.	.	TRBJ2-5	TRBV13	CATLRGGHIPQETQYF	TGTGCCACCCTTAGGGGGGGCCACATCCCCCAAGAGACCCAGTACTTC
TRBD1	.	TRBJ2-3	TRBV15	CATSSGGPSTDTQYF	TGTGCCACCAGCTCAGGGGGACCTAGCACAGATACGCAGTATTTT
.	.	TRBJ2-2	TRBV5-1	CASREGALATGELFF	TGCGCCAGCAGGGAGGGGGCCTTGGCCACCGGGGAGCTGTTTTTT
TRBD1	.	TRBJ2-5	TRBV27	CASRRTGGNQETQYF	TGTGCCAGCAGGCGGACAGGGGGCAACCAAGAGACCCAGTACTTC
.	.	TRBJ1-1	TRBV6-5	CASSYFIKDIGTEAFF	TGTGCCAGCAGTTACTTCATAAAGGACATAGGCACTGAAGCTTTCTTT
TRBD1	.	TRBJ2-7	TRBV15	CATGTGTGTSYEQYF	TGTGCCACCGGTACCGGGACAGGGACTTCCTACGAGCAGTACTTC
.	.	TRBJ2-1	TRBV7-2	CASSLANRGQFF	TGTGCCAGCAGCTTAGCGAACCGCGGGCAGTTCTTC
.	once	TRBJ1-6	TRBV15	CATSRDPDRPKPRSSYNSPLHF	TGTGCCACCAGCAGAGACCCAGACAGACCGAAGCCGAGGAGCTCCTATAATTCACCCCTCCACTTT
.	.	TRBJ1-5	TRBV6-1	CASSDRPRVNQPQHF	TGTGCCAGCAGTGATCGGCCCAGGGTCAATCAGCCCCAGCATTTT
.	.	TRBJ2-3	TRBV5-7	CASSVFPGRTDTQYF	TGTGCCAGCAGCGTCTTCCCGGGTCGGACAGATACGCAGTATTTT
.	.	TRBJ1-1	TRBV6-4	CASSEGRGTEAFF	TGTGCCAGCAGTGAGGGAAGGGGCACTGAAGCTTTCTTT
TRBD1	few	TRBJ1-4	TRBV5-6	CASSSTGGEDEKLFF	TGTGCCAGCAGCTCAACAGGGGGCGAGGACGAAAAACTGTTTTTT
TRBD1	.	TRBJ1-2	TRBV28	CASSRTGGAQGYTF	TGTGCCAGCAGTCGGACAGGGGGCGCGCAGGGCTACACCTTC
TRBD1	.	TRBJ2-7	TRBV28	CASSPSPDRAYEQYF	TGTGCCAGCAGTCCAAGCCCGGACAGGGCCTACGAGCAGTACTTC
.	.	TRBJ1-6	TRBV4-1	CASSSQSLGGSPLHF	TGCGCCAGCAGCTCTCAGTCCCTAGGGGGATCACCCCTCCACTTT
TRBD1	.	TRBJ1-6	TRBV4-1	CASSQDTFLGDRGSFKNSPLHF	TGCGCCAGCAGCCAAGATACTTTTCTTGGGGACAGGGGGAGTTTCAAGAATTCACCCCTCCACTTT
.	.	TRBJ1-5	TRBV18	CASSPPRGFEGNQPQHF	TGTGCCAGCTCACCACCCCGTGGTTTTGAGGGCAATCAGCCCCAGCATTTT
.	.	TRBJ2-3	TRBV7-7	CASRKIRDTRTDTQYF	TGTGCTAGCAGGAAGATCCGGGACACCCGCACAGATACGCAGTATTTT
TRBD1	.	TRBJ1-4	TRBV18	CASSPRDRAAVGGFATNEKLFF	TGTGCCAGCTCACCGAGGGACAGGGCTGCAGTAGGAGGTTTTGCAACTAATGAAAAACTGTTTTTT
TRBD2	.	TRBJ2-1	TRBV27	CASSFPPGSSSGGNSYNEQFF	TGTGCCAGCAGTTTTCCCCCCGGGTCATCTAGCGGGGGGAACTCCTACAATGAGCAGTTCTTC
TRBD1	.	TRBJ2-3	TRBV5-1	CASVRRDREGTDTQYF	TGCGCCAGCGTACGCCGGGACAGGGAAGGCACAGATACGCAGTATTTT
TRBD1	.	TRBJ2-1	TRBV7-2	CASSSGRTGIFERGDEQFF	TGTGCCAGCAGCTCCGGGCGGACAGGGATCTTCGAGAGGGGGGATGAGCAGTTCTTC
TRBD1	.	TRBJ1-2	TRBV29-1	CSVEARRDRGPYGYTF	TGCAGCGTTGAAGCACGCCGGGACAGGGGCCCCTATGGCTACACCTTC
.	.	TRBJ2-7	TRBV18	CASSSGYEQYF	TGTGCCAGCTCAAGCGGGTACGAGCAGTACTTC
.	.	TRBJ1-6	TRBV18	CASSPRGGLTTFYNSPLHF	TGTGCCAGCTCACCAAGAGGCGGGCTCACGACATTTTATAATTCACCCCTCCACTTT
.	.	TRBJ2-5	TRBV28	CASREGQQETQYF	TGTGCCAGCAGGGAGGGACAGCAAGAGACCCAGTACTTC
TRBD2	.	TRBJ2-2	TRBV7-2	CASSLSGGTGELFF	TGTGCCAGCAGCCTTAGCGGGGGCACCGGGGAGCTGTTTTTT
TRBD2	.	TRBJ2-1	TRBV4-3	CASSQDSASGGKNVNEQFF	TGCGCCAGCAGCCAAGATTCCGCTAGCGGGGGGAAAAATGTCAATGAGCAGTTCTTC
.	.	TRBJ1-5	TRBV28	CATGGQPQHF	TGTGCCACAGGTGGTCAGCCCCAGCATTTT
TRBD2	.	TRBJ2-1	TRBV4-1	CASSQEWAAGSSYNEQFF	TGCGCCAGCAGCCAAGAGTGGGCAGCGGGGAGCTCCTACAATGAGCAGTTCTTC
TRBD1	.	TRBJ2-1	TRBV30	CAWILNRDRGYNEQFF	TGTGCCTGGATACTCAACCGGGACAGGGGGTACAATGAGCAGTTCTTC
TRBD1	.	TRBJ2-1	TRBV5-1	CASSYQGRQGARNEQFF	TGCGCCAGCAGCTACCAGGGCCGACAGGGGGCCAGGAATGAGCAGTTCTTC
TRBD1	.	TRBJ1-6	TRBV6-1	CASSEGPDRGAAGKDSPLHF	TGTGCCAGCAGTGAGGGCCCAGACAGGGGGGCAGCGGGTAAGGATTCACCCCTCCACTTT
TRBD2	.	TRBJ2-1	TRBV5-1	CASSLAGTSGGACEQFF	TGCGCCAGCAGCTTGGCCGGGACTAGCGGGGGGGCTTGTGAGCAGTTCTTC
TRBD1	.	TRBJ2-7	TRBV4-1	CASSQDTRQGQGHRRSYEQYF	TGCGCCAGCAGCCAAGATACCCGTCAAGGACAGGGCCATAGGCGCTCCTACGAGCAGTACTTC